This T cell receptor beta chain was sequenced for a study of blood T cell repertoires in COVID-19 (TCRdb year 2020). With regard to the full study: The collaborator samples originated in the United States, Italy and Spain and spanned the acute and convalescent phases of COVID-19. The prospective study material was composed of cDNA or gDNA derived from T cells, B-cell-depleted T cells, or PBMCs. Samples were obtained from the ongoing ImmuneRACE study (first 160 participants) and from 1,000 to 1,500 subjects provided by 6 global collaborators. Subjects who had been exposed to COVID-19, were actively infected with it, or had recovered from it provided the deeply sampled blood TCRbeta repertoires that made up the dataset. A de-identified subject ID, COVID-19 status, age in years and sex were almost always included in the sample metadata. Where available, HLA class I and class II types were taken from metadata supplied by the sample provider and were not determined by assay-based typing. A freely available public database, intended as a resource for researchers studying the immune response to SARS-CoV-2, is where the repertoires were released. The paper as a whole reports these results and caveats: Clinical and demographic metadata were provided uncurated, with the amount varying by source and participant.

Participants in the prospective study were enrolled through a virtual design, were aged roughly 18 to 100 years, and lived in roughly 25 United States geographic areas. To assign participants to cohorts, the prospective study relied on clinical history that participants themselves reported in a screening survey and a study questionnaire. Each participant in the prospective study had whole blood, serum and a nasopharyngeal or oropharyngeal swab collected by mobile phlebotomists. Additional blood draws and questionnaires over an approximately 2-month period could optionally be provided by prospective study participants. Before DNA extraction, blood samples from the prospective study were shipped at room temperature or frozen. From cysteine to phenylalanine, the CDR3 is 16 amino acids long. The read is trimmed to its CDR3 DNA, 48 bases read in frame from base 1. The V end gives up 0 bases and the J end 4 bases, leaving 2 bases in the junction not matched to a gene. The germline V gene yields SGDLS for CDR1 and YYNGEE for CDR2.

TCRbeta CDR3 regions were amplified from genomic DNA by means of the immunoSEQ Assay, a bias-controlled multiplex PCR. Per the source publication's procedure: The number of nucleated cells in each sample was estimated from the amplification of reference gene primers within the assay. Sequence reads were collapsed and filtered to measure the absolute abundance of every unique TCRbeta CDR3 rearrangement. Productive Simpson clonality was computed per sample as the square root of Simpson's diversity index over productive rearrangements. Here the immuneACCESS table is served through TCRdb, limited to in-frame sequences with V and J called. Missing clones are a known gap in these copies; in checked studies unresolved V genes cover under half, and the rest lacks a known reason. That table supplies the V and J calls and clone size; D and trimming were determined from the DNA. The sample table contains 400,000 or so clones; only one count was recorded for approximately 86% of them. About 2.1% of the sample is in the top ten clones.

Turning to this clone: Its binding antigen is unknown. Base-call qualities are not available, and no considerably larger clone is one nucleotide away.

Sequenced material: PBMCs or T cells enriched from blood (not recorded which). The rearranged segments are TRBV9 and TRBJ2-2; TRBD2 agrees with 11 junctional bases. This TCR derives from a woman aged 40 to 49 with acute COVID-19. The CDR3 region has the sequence CASSVGLAGTTGELFF. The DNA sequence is TGTGCCAGCAGCGTAGGACTAGCGGGGACCACCGGGGAGCTGTTTTTT.